This T cell receptor beta chain was profiled in a study of T-cell reconstitution after alpha-beta-depleted transplantation in children. Study findings and constraints: The study reportedly traced alpha-beta T cells about two months after transplant to several hundred expanded graft clones.

The library targeted TCRbeta and was prepared with unique molecular identifiers. TCRdb re-derived calls from the PCR reads in MiXCR, one entry per CDR3 protein. The data contain about 400,000 distinct CDR3 sequences, 16% of them singletons. The V gene end was trimmed by 3 bases and the J gene end by 4 bases; junction bases not matched to a gene: 2. Germline V lookup: CDR1 MDHEN, CDR2 SYDVKM. This CDR3 spans 16 amino acids. With regard to this clonotype: Its cognate antigen is unknown.

The origin of this receptor is a boy younger than two who had a stem cell transplant for Wiskott-Aldrich syndrome, so the T cells may come from the graft donor. This chain connects TRBV28 to TRBJ2-1, with 14 bases aligning to TRBD2. The sequenced sample was PBMCs, mostly from graft donor cells, obtained 360 days after TCRalphabeta/CD19-depleted stem cell transplant. CDR3 sequence reads: CASSFRTSGGYNEQFF. The CDR3 DNA sequence: TGTGCCAGCAGTTTTCGGACTAGCGGGGGGTACAATGAGCAGTTCTTC.